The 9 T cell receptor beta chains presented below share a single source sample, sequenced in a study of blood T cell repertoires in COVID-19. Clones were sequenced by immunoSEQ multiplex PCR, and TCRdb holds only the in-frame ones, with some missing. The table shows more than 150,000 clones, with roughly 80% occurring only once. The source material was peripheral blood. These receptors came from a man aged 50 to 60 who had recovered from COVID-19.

CDR3 region: CASSRGLAAYYEQYF. The CDR3 bases are TGTGCCAGCAGCCGTGGACTAGCGGCTTACTACGAGCAGTACTTC. The V and J genes are TRBV5-4 and TRBJ2-7, with TRBD2 identical over 10 bases. Germline V gene sequence: CDR1 SGHNT, CDR2 YYREEE (reference sequence). The CDR3 extends over 15 amino acids. The trim removed 4 bases at V and 3 bases at J, leaving 7 bases unmatched. Drawing the rest from reference TRBV5-4 and TRBJ2-7, the complete variable domain is ETGVTQSPTHLIKTRGQQVTLRCSSQSGHNTVSWYQQALGQGPQFIFQYYREEENGRGNFPPRFSGLQFPNYSSELNVNALELDDSALYLCASSRGLAAYYEQYFGPGTRLTVT.

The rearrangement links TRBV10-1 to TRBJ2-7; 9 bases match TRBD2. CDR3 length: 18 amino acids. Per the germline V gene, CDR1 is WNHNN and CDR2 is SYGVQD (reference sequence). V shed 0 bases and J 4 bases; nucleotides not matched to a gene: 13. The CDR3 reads CASSESPPPTSGRYEQYF. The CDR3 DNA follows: TGCGCCAGCAGTGAGTCTCCCCCCCCCACTAGCGGGCGATACGAGCAGTACTTC.

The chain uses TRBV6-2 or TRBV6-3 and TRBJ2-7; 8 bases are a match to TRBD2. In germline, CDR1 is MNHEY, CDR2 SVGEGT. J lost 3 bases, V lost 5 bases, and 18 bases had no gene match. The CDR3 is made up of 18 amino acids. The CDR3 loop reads CASSGGPHSGGDYYEQYF. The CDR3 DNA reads TGTGCCAGCAGTGGAGGACCTCACAGCGGGGGCGACTACTACGAGCAGTACTTC.

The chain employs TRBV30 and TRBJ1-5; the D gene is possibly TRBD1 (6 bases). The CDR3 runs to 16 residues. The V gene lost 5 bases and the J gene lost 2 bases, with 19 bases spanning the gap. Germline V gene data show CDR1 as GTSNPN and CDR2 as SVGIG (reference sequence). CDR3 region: CAWSGHWGGGNQPQHF. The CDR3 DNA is TGTGCCTGGTCGGGCCACTGGGGGGGCGGCAATCAGCCCCAGCATTTT.

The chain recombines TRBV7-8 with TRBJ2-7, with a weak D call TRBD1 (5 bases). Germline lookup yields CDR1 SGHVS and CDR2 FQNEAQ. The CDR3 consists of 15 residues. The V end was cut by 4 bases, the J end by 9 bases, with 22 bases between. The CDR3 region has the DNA TGTGCCAGCAGCTCCACCAAACGACAACAGGAACGGCAGTACTTC. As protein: CASSSTKRQQERQYF.

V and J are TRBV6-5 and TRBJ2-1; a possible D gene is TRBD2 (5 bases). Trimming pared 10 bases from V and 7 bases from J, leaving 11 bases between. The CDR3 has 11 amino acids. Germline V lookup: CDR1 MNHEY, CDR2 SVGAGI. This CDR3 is CATMRVNEQFF. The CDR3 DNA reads TGTGCCACCATGCGGGTAAATGAGCAGTTCTTC.

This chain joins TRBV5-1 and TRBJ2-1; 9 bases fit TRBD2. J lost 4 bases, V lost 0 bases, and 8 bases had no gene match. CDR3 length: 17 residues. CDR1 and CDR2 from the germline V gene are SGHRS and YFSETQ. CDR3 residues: CASSLELAGNEYNEQFF. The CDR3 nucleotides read TGCGCCAGCAGCTTGGAGCTAGCGGGGAATGAATACAATGAGCAGTTCTTC.

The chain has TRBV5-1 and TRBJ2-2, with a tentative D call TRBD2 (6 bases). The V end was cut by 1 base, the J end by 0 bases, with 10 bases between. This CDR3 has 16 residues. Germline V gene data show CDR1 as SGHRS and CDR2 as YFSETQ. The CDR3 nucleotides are TGCGCCAGCAGCTTGTTCGGAGGGGCGAACACCGGGGAGCTGTTTTTT. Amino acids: CASSLFGGANTGELFF.

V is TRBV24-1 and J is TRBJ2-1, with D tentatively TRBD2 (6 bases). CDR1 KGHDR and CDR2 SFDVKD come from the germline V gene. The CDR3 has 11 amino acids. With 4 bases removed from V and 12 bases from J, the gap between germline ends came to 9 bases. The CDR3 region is CATSDLGGQFF. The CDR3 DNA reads TGTGCCACCAGTGACCTCGGGGGGCAGTTCTTC.